This is a list of T cell receptor beta chains from one sample in a study of tumor-infiltrating lymphocytes in primary liver carcinoma. Via MiXCR, TCRdb re-called the multiplex PCR reads, giving one row per CDR3 protein. The sample shows a few hundred thousand distinct CDR3 sequences, roughly 60% of them seen only once. Specimen: peripheral blood. These receptors all stem from a woman in her twenties or thirties with primary liver carcinoma and hepatitis B virus infection. Both conserved end residues are part of each CDR3. D genes are given only for firm matches. Some rows mark clone size as missing; the rest say once, few, many or name a class of expanded clone.

d_call cdr3_length j_call clone_size v_call cdr3_aa cdr3_nt
TRBD1 12 TRBJ1-2 - TRBV6-5 CASTPQGGGYTF TGTGCCTCCACACCTCAGGGGGGTGGCTACACCTTC
- 10 TRBJ2-7 many TRBV29-1 CSAGENEQYF TGCAGCGCGGGGGAAAACGAGCAGTACTTC
- 15 TRBJ2-2 once TRBV11-2 CASSWTSGNTGEMFF TGTGCCAGTAGCTGGACAAGTGGTAACACCGGGGAGATGTTTTTT
TRBD1 13 TRBJ1-1 - TRBV19 CATDTGGVTEAFF TGTGCCACTGATACAGGGGGAGTCACTGAAGCTTTCTTT
TRBD2 16 TRBJ2-3 - TRBV28 CASSSPTSARTDTQYF TGTGCCAGCAGTTCCCCAACTAGCGCGAGAACAGATACGCAGTATTTT
TRBD2 15 TRBJ2-7 many TRBV6-1 CASSEMGLAGVEQYF TGTGCCAGCAGTGAGATGGGACTAGCGGGAGTCGAGCAGTACTTC
- 14 TRBJ2-3 few TRBV7-9 CASSFDYGLVTQYF TGTGCCAGCAGCTTCGACTACGGGCTTGTTACGCAGTATTTT
- 13 TRBJ1-2 - TRBV12-3/TRBV12-4 CACSLGQLYGYTF TGTGCCTGCAGTTTAGGGCAACTCTATGGCTACACCTTC
- 14 TRBJ2-2 - TRBV12-3/TRBV12-4 CASSLFPNTGELFF TGTGCCAGCAGTTTATTTCCTAACACCGGGGAGCTGTTTTTT
- 12 TRBJ1-6 few TRBV11-2 CASSEQSPPLHF TGTGCCAGCAGCGAACAGAGTCCACCCCTCCACTTT
TRBD2 22 TRBJ2-2 few TRBV5-6 CASSRPGTGLAGTPRDTGELFF TGTGCCAGCAGCCGCCCGGGGACGGGACTAGCGGGAACTCCCAGGGACACCGGGGAGCTGTTTTTT
TRBD2 16 TRBJ2-3 - TRBV11-2 CASRAQLAALTDTQYF TGTGCCAGCAGGGCACAACTAGCGGCCCTTACAGATACGCAGTATTTT
- 14 TRBJ1-2 - TRBV6-5 CASSPGQRAPGYTF TGTGCCAGCAGCCCAGGACAGAGGGCGCCTGGCTACACCTTC
- 13 TRBJ2-1 many TRBV29-1 CSVMASSYNEQFF TGCAGCGTCATGGCCAGCTCCTACAATGAGCAGTTCTTC
TRBD1 17 TRBJ2-2 - TRBV30 CAWSVGTGGAITGGLFF TGTGCCTGGAGTGTAGGGACAGGGGGCGCGATCACCGGGGGGCTGTTTTTT
- 14 TRBJ2-7 many TRBV29-1 CSVRLKMGSYEQYF TGCAGCGTCCGACTGAAAATGGGGAGCTACGAGCAGTACTTC
- 16 TRBJ1-4 - TRBV4-1 CASSRSGLKGGEKLFF TGCGCCAGCAGCCGCTCGGGACTCAAGGGCGGTGAAAAACTGTTTTTT
TRBD1 15 TRBJ2-5 - TRBV11-2 CASSHQDRRGETQYF TGTGCCAGCAGCCACCAGGACAGGAGAGGAGAGACCCAGTACTTC
- 13 TRBJ2-5 - TRBV6-2/TRBV6-3 CASSLGEVKTQYF TGTGCCAGCAGTTTGGGGGAGGTGAAGACCCAGTACTTC
TRBD1 13 TRBJ1-2 few TRBV6-5 CASSQDRADGYTF TGTGCCAGCAGCCAGGACAGGGCCGATGGCTACACCTTC
TRBD2 16 TRBJ2-3 - TRBV12-3/TRBV12-4 CASSSPGTSGRDTQYF TGTGCCAGCAGTTCACCCGGGACTAGCGGGAGGGATACGCAGTATTTT
- 14 TRBJ2-7 - TRBV5-1 CASSPMQVAYEQYF TGCGCCAGCAGCCCCATGCAGGTTGCCTACGAGCAGTACTTC
- 14 TRBJ2-3 few TRBV6-1 CATEPGHPTDTQYF TGTGCCACTGAACCGGGACACCCCACAGATACGCAGTATTTT
TRBD1 14 TRBJ1-2 many TRBV4-1 CASSQGQGGYGYTF TGCGCCAGCAGCCAGGGACAGGGGGGCTATGGCTACACCTTC
TRBD2 15 TRBJ2-7 - TRBV2 CASSYTSGKIDEQYF TGTGCCAGCAGTTACACTAGCGGGAAGATCGACGAGCAGTACTTC
TRBD1 16 TRBJ1-6 - TRBV4-2 CASSHGQETLGSPLHF TGTGCCAGCAGCCATGGACAGGAGACCTTAGGTTCACCCCTCCACTTT
TRBD1 13 TRBJ2-2 - TRBV29-1 CSTGTGSTGGLFF TGCAGCACAGGGACAGGTTCCACCGGGGGGCTGTTTTTT
- 11 TRBJ2-2 few TRBV5-4 CASGPPGELFF TGTGCCAGCGGCCCGCCCGGGGAGCTGTTTTTT
- 14 TRBJ1-1 once TRBV12-3/TRBV12-4 CASRVGRQNTEAFF TGTGCCAGCAGAGTGGGACGGCAGAACACTGAAGCTTTCTTT
TRBD2 15 TRBJ2-3 once TRBV7-9 CASRATCGSGGTQYF TGTGCCAGCAGAGCGACTTGCGGGAGTGGTGGCACGCAGTATTTT
TRBD2 14 TRBJ2-2 - TRBV11-3 CTNSTSGNTGELFF TGTACCAACAGTACTAGCGGGAACACCGGGGAGCTGTTTTTT
- 13 TRBJ1-3 - TRBV12-3/TRBV12-4 CVSSGHSGNTIYF TGTGTCAGTTCAGGCCACTCTGGAAACACCATATATTTT
- 13 TRBJ2-2 few TRBV7-8 CASSPQPTGELFF TGTGCCAGCAGCCCGCAGCCCACCGGGGAGCTGTTTTTT
- 13 TRBJ2-1 few TRBV6-2/TRBV6-3 CASSYLAATKEFF TGTGCCAGCAGTTACTTGGCAGCGACCAAGGAGTTCTTC
TRBD1 15 TRBJ1-4 - TRBV5-1 CASSLIGQGIEKLFF TGCGCCAGCAGCTTGATAGGACAGGGGATTGAAAAACTGTTTTTT
TRBD2 15 TRBJ2-3 many TRBV12-3/TRBV12-4 CASRRLAGVTDTQYF TGTGCCAGCAGACGACTAGCGGGGGTGACAGATACGCAGTATTTT
TRBD1 15 TRBJ1-2 - TRBV11-2 CASSFIVGTGDGYTF TGTGCCAGCAGCTTCATAGTCGGTACAGGGGACGGCTACACCTTC
- 14 TRBJ2-2 - TRBV10-2 CAVRTITNTGELFF TGCGCCGTACGTACAATAACGAACACCGGGGAGCTGTTTTTT
TRBD2 16 TRBJ2-5 few TRBV5-4 CASSLPIAGGQETQYF TGTGCCAGCAGTCTGCCCATAGCGGGAGGACAAGAGACCCAGTACTTC
- 12 TRBJ1-2 few TRBV29-1 CNVGAGNYGYTF TGCAACGTTGGTGCGGGTAATTATGGCTACACCTTC
- 14 TRBJ2-2 - TRBV4-1 CASSLVWLVGELFF TGCGCCAGCAGCCTAGTTTGGTTGGTCGGGGAGCTGTTTTTT
- 13 TRBJ2-1 - TRBV5-4 CASSAQIEDEQFF TGTGCCAGCAGCGCTCAAATCGAGGATGAGCAGTTCTTC
TRBD2 17 TRBJ2-5 - TRBV7-9 CASSPTRLAGGRETQYF TGTGCCAGCAGCCCAACAAGACTAGCGGGAGGGCGGGAGACCCAGTACTTC
TRBD1 14 TRBJ2-4 - TRBV6-1 CASRRQGDKNIQYF TGTGCCAGCAGGAGACAGGGGGACAAAAACATTCAGTACTTC
TRBD1 15 TRBJ2-1 - TRBV13 CASSLGTDLANEQFF TGTGCCAGCAGCCTGGGGACAGATCTGGCAAATGAGCAGTTCTTC
- 16 TRBJ2-3 - TRBV5-4 CASSSSRGGSTDTQYF TGTGCCAGCAGCTCTAGTCGGGGCGGGAGCACAGATACGCAGTATTTT
- 17 TRBJ2-1 - TRBV11-3 CTSSLDLAGSSFNEQFF TGTACCAGCAGCTTAGATCTGGCAGGGAGCTCCTTCAATGAGCAGTTCTTC
- 11 TRBJ2-3 - TRBV11-3 CTSSFTDTQYF TGTACCAGCAGCTTCACAGATACGCAGTATTTT
- 13 TRBJ1-1 many TRBV11-2 CASSFAGKSLAFF TGTGCCAGCAGCTTCGCAGGGAAAAGCCTGGCTTTCTTT
- 11 TRBJ2-1 - TRBV20-1 CSAGNPPEQFF TGCAGTGCTGGCAACCCCCCCGAGCAGTTCTTC
- 14 TRBJ2-3 once TRBV5-6 CASSPGPGHSTQYF TGTGCCAGCAGCCCAGGACCGGGGCACAGCACGCAGTATTTT
TRBD1 15 TRBJ1-5 - TRBV24-1 CATSDSRQGGQPQHF TGTGCCACCAGTGACAGCCGACAGGGAGGGCAGCCCCAGCATTTT
- 16 TRBJ1-1 - TRBV6-6 CASTDHGGGGNTGAFF TGTGCCAGCACGGACCATGGGGGTGGTGGAAACACTGGAGCTTTCTTT
- 18 TRBJ2-3 - TRBV13 CASSPRLRRGPHTDTQYF TGTGCCAGCAGCCCGAGACTTCGCAGGGGACCTCACACAGATACGCAGTATTTT
- 13 TRBJ2-3 many TRBV11-1 CASSPEGRDTQYF TGTGCCAGCAGCCCTGAGGGCCGGGATACGCAGTATTTT